The TCR beta chain under discussion was sequenced for a study of cytomegalovirus exposure and HLA in healthy donors. Study findings and constraints: Per a prior analysis, the majority of TCR beta V segments were productive roughly 87% or roughly 30% of the time. Relative to equally common others, HLA-associated TCR beta chains showed greater clonal expansion in a later analysis.

The PCR used 60 Vbeta and 13 Jbeta primers. This table comes from immunoSEQ multiplex PCR, and its TCRdb copy is limited to in-frame clones, with some not included. The data hold 150,000 to 200,000 clones, with about four fifths observed a single time. Comment on this clone: Its antigen is undetermined.

The germline V gene encodes CDR1 MNHEY and CDR2 SVGAGI. The CDR3 length is 15 residues. The V gene end was trimmed by 0 bases and the J gene end by 1 base; junction bases not matched to a gene: 2. This chain links TRBV6-5 with TRBJ2-5; 7 positions agree with TRBD2. The receptor was isolated from a woman aged 18-30 years in good health and CMV-seronegative. The sequenced sample was PBMCs. CDR3 nucleotides: TGTGCCAGCAGTTACTCAGCGGGGATCCAAGAGACCCAGTACTTC. It translates to CASSYSAGIQETQYF.